This TCR beta chain was profiled in a study of blood T cell repertoires in COVID-19. Germline trimming cut 0 bases from V and 2 bases from J; bases unmatched to any gene: 12. CDR3 length: 18 amino acids. Germline assignment: CDR1 LGHNA and CDR2 YNFKEQ. Only in-frame clones appear in the TCRdb table, and some are missing; sequencing was by immunoSEQ multiplex PCR. Here the sample spans about 250,000 clones, approximately 83% being singletons. The rearrangement joins TRBV4-2 to TRBJ2-7, with TRBD1 matching over 8 bases. This TCR was recovered from a person aged 70 to 85 with COVID-19, enrolled during active disease. The sample was peripheral blood. CDR3 residues: CASSQDQANTGGTYEQYF. CDR3 coding DNA: TGTGCCAGCAGCCAAGATCAGGCGAATACAGGGGGAACCTACGAGCAGTACTTC.